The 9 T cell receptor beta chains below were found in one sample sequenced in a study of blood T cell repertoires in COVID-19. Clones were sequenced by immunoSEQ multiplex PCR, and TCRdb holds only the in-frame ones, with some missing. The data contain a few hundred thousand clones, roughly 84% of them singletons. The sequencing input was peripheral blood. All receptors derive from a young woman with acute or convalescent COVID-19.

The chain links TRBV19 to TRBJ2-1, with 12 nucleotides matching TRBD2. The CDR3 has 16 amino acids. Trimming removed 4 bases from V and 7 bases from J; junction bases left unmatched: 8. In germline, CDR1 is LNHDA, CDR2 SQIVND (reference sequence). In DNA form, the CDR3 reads TGTGCCAGTAGTACGCTAACTAGCGGGAGGAGGAATGAGCAGTTCTTC. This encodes CASSTLTSGRRNEQFF.

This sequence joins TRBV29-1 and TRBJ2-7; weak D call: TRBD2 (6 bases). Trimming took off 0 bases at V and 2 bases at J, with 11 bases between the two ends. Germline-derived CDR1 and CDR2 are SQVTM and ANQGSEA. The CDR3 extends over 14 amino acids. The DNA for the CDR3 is TGCAGCGTTGAAGATAGCGGCAGGCCCTACGAGCAGTACTTC. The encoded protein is CSVEDSGRPYEQYF.

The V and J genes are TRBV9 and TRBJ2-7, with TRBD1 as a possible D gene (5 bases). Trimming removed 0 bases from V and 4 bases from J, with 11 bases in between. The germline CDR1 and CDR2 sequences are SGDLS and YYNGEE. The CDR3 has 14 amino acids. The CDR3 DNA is TGTGCCAGCAGCGTAGGTACCCAGGGTTACGAGCAGTACTTC. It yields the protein CASSVGTQGYEQYF.

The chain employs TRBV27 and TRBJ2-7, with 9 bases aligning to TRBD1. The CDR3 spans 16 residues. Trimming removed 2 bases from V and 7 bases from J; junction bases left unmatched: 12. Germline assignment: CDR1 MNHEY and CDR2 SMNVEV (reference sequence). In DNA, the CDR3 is TGTGCCAGCAGTTTACTTTCCGGGACAGGGAGCCGTGAGCAGTACTTC. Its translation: CASSLLSGTGSREQYF.

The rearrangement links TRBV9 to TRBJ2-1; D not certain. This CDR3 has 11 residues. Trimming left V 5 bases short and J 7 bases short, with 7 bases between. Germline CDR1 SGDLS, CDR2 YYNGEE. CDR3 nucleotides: TGTGCCAGCAGTATTTCGAATGAGCAGTTCTTC. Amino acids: CASSISNEQFF.

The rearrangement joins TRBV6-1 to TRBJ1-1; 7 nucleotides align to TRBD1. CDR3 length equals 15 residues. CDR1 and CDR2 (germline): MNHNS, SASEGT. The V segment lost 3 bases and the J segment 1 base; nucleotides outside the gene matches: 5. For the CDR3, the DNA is TGTGCCAGCAGTGACCTGACAGGGCAGAACACTGAAGCTTTCTTT. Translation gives CASSDLTGQNTEAFF.

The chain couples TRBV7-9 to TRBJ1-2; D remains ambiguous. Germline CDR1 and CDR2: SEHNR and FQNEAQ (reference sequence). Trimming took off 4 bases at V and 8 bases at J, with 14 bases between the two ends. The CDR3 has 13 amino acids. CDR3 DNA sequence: TGTGCCAGCAGCTCCCCTACTGGGCCGGGCTACACCTTC. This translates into CASSSPTGPGYTF.

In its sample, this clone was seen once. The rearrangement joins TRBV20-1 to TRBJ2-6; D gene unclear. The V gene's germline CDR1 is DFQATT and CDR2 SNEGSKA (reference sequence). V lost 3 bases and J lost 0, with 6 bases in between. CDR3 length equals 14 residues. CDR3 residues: CSASYSSGANVLTF. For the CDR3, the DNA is TGCAGTGCTAGTTATAGCTCTGGGGCCAACGTCCTGACTTTC.

The CDR3 sequence is CATGTGFYNEQFF. The CDR3 DNA is TGTGCCACCGGGACAGGATTCTACAATGAGCAGTTCTTC. The chain couples TRBV27 to TRBJ2-1; 8 bases are a match to TRBD1. V lost 10 bases, J lost 3 bases, and 5 bases stayed unmatched. The CDR3 is 13 amino acids. The germline V gene has CDR1 MNHEY and CDR2 SMNVEV (reference sequence).